A single sample is the source of the 25 T cell receptor beta chains below, sequenced in a study of CD8+CD57+ T cells in acquired aplastic anemia (dated by TCRdb to 2017 to 2018). Patients chosen for sequencing had shown expansion of CD8+CD57+ cells by flow cytometry. Sequencing was carried out with an Illumina HiSeq 2000. Profiling of TCR beta VDJ combinations and CDR3 sequences used genomic DNA as the template. Through fastp at Q25 and MiXCR, TCRdb rebuilt clones from the public reads, retaining in-frame beta chains. Rows are unified per CDR3 protein, each entry keeping the most common DNA and genes. In this sample the table shows roughly 150,000 distinct CDR3 sequences, around half of which occur a single time. Of the sample, approximately 3% falls within the top ten clones. The sequencing sample was made of sorted CD4+, CD8+, or CD8+CD57+ T cells (not recorded which) from PBMCs. These receptors came from a human donor with aplastic anemia.

The gene calls are TRBV7-9 and TRBJ1-5, with D unclear. Trimming pared 5 bases from V and 3 bases from J, leaving 8 bases between. CDR3 length: 13 amino acids. Germline CDR1 SEHNR, CDR2 FQNEAQ (reference sequence). In nucleotides, the CDR3 is TGTGCCAGCAGCCATACGGTCAATCAGCCCCAGCATTTT. Protein: CASSHTVNQPQHF.

This clonotype has ten or more counts. This chain uses TRBV7-2 with TRBJ2-2, with 11 bases matching TRBD1. Germline CDR1 SGHTA, CDR2 FQGNSA. V was clipped by 7 bases and J by 4 bases; unmatched bases: 5. The CDR3 totals 15 residues. CDR3 bases: TGTGCCAGCATATCCGGGACAGGGGGCACCGGGGAGCTGTTTTTT. Protein product: CASISGTGGTGELFF.

The chain employs TRBV20-1 and TRBJ2-7; D is ambiguous. The CDR3 loop spans 14 amino acids. With 0 bases removed from V and 0 bases from J, the gap between germline ends came to 9 bases. Looked up from germline, CDR1 is DFQATT and CDR2 is SNEGSKA (reference sequence). CDR3 sequence reads: CSARDAQSSYEQYF. The CDR3 DNA is TGCAGTGCTAGAGATGCCCAGAGCTCCTACGAGCAGTACTTC.

This clonotype was counted many times. The chain combines TRBV29-1 with TRBJ2-5, with 7 bases aligning to TRBD1. The CDR3 sequence is 12 residues long. The V and J ends lost 3 bases and 2 bases, in that order; junction bases with no gene match: 0. Germline CDR1 and CDR2: SQVTM and ANQGSEA. In DNA, the CDR3 is TGCAGCGTTGACAGGGGGCAAGAGACCCAGTACTTC. Translating gives CSVDRGQETQYF.

The V and J genes are TRBV11-1 and TRBJ1-3, with D possibly being TRBD1 (5 bases). V lost 0 bases, J lost 7 bases, and 16 bases lay in between. Germline V gene sequence: CDR1 SGHAT, CDR2 FQDESV (reference sequence). The CDR3 extends over 16 amino acids. Here the CDR3 reads CASSLALRGERNTIYF. Written as DNA, the CDR3 is TGTGCCAGCAGCTTAGCGCTCCGGGGGGAGCGGAACACCATATATTTT.

This rearrangement joins TRBV20-1 to TRBJ1-2; D is uncertain. Trimming took off 7 bases at V and 2 bases at J, with 20 bases between the two ends. This CDR3 spans 15 amino acids. The germline V gene encodes CDR1 DFQATT and CDR2 SNEGSKA (reference sequence). The CDR3 spells CSGSGIADLNYGYTF. The CDR3 DNA sequence: TGCAGTGGATCAGGCATCGCTGACCTAAACTATGGCTACACCTTC.

The rearrangement joins TRBV20-1 to TRBJ2-2; D is undetermined. In germline, CDR1 is DFQATT, CDR2 SNEGSKA (reference sequence). The CDR3 loop spans 12 amino acids. Trimming pared 5 bases from V and 5 bases from J, leaving 9 bases between. This CDR3 is CSADRLTGELFF. For the CDR3, the DNA is TGCAGTGCTGACCGGTTAACCGGGGAGCTGTTTTTT.

About this clonotype itself: One end of the junction does not line up with germline, which may come from a read error. This chain connects TRBV29-1 to TRBJ1-2; the D is unclear. Germline lookup yields CDR1 SQVTM and CDR2 ANQGSEA. The CDR3 spans 11 residues. For the CDR3, the DNA is TGCAGCGTTGGGGATTTCTATGGCTACACTTTC. Translating gives CSVGDFYGYTF.

This chain joins TRBV29-1 and TRBJ1-1; 8 positions match TRBD1. Trimming removed 7 bases from V and 5 bases from J; junction bases left unmatched: 6. Germline CDR1 and CDR2: SQVTM and ANQGSEA. The CDR3 length is 12 residues. The CDR3 coding sequence is TGCAGCGGTACAGGGGGGGTAACTGAAGCTTTCTTT. Amino acids: CSGTGGVTEAFF.

The V gene is TRBV2, the J gene TRBJ1-1; D is unclear. Trimming cost V 2 bases and J 4 bases, with 8 bases left between them. The CDR3 extends over 13 amino acids. Looked up from germline, CDR1 is SNHLY and CDR2 is FYNNEI. The CDR3 coding sequence is TGTGCCAGCAGTGAAAGGGTTTTCACTGAAGCTTTCTTT. This translates into CASSERVFTEAFF.

Many counts were recorded for this clonotype. The chain recombines TRBV25-1 with TRBJ2-7; 7 bases are shared with TRBD2. V was clipped by 7 bases and J by 0 bases; unmatched bases: 9. The CDR3 spans 15 residues. Germline-derived CDR1 and CDR2 are MGHDK and SYGVNS. The CDR3 bases are TGTGCCAGCACCAAACCGGGACTAAGCTCCTACGAGCAGTACTTC. It translates to CASTKPGLSSYEQYF.

In the case of this clonotype: At one end, the junction sequence differs from germline, possibly due to a read error. The CDR3 sequence is CASSLYRQETQYF. The DNA for the CDR3 is TGTGCTAGCAGCTTATACCGGCAAGAGACCCAGTACTTC. V usage is TRBV7-7 and J usage is TRBJ2-5; D remains unclear. Germline CDR1 SSHAT, CDR2 FNYEAQ (reference sequence). The length of the CDR3 is 13 residues.

This clonotype was observed a few times. A much larger clone lies one base from this, so it may be a read error. This rearrangement joins TRBV7-6 to TRBJ2-3; possibly TRBD1 for D (6 bases). The CDR3 runs 13 residues. Trimming pared 6 bases from V and 5 bases from J, leaving 12 bases between. Germline V gene lookup returns CDR1 SGHVS and CDR2 FNYEAQ. The CDR3 loop reads CASSTGSQDTQYF. CDR3 nucleotide sequence: TGTGCCAGCAGTACAGGGTCCCAAGATACGCAGTATTTT. The whole variable domain, remainder taken from reference TRBV7-6 and TRBJ2-3, is GAGVSQSPRYKVTKRGQDVALRCDPISGHVSLYWYRQALGQGPEFLTYFNYEAQQDKSGLPNDRFSAERPEGSISTLTIQRTEQRDSAMYRCASSTGSQDTQYFGPGTRLTVL.

This clonotype has more than one count but fewer than ten. The V call is TRBV18, the J call TRBJ2-3; 11 nucleotides match TRBD2. The CDR3 length is 17 residues. The germline gives CDR1 KGHSH, CDR2 LQKENI. V lost 4 bases and J lost 5; bases outside the gene matches: 11. The CDR3 DNA follows: TGTGCCAGCTCACGTCTAGCGGGAGGAGGTCTTGGAGATACGCAGTATTTT. This translates into CASSRLAGGGLGDTQYF. Supplemented by reference TRBV18 and TRBJ2-3, the full variable domain reads NAGVMQNPRHLVRRRGQEARLRCSPMKGHSHVYWYRQLPEEGLKFMVYLQKENIIDESGMPKERFSAEFPKEGPSILRIQQVVRGDSAAYFCASSRLAGGGLGDTQYFGPGTRLTVL.

V usage is TRBV9 and J usage is TRBJ2-7, with 9 bases fitting TRBD2. From germline, CDR1 is SGDLS and CDR2 YYNGEE. The trim removed 3 bases at V and 6 bases at J, leaving 10 bases unmatched. The CDR3 is 15 residues long. The CDR3 sequence is CASSGTGTSHGEQYF. CDR3 coding DNA: TGTGCCAGCAGCGGAACCGGGACTAGCCACGGCGAGCAGTACTTC.

This clonotype was seen ten or more times. The chain employs TRBV20-1 and TRBJ2-5; TRBD1 agrees at 7 bases. V dropped 7 bases and J dropped 1; count of bases not matched to a gene: 6. In germline, CDR1 is DFQATT, CDR2 SNEGSKA (reference sequence). The CDR3 sequence is 13 residues long. The CDR3 sequence is CSVIQGIQETQYF. The CDR3 nucleotides are TGCAGTGTGATACAGGGGATCCAAGAGACCCAGTACTTC.

The DNA for the CDR3 is TGCAGTGCTAGAGCCGGGACAGATACGCAGTATTTT. Amino acid sequence: CSARAGTDTQYF. The chain is built from TRBV20-1 and TRBJ2-3, with D hard to call. The CDR3 totals 12 residues. Germline assignment: CDR1 DFQATT and CDR2 SNEGSKA (reference sequence). Trimming removed 1 base from V and 3 bases from J, with 5 bases in between.

There are a few counts of this clonotype. A much larger clone is a single base away; this may be a read error. The rearrangement joins TRBV12-3 or TRBV12-4 to TRBJ2-5; possible D gene TRBD1, 6 bases. The CDR3 is 15 amino acids. CDR3 DNA sequence: TGTGCCAGCAGTTTAGCAAACAGGGTAGGGGAGACCCAGCACTTC. It yields the protein CASSLANRVGETQHF.

This clonotype was recorded many times. V is TRBV5-5 and J is TRBJ1-6; D is unresolved. The V and J ends lost 2 bases and 5 bases respectively, with 8 bases between them. Germline loops: CDR1 SGHKS, CDR2 YYEKEE (reference sequence). The CDR3 has 14 residues. CDR3 residues: CASSLGRHNSPLHF. The CDR3 DNA is TGTGCCAGCAGCTTAGGACGGCATAATTCACCCCTCCACTTT.

This clonotype has more than one count but fewer than ten. This chain links TRBV30 with TRBJ1-2, with D tentatively TRBD1 (5 bases). Trimming stripped 2 bases from V and 7 bases from J, with 17 bases between. CDR3 length: 14 residues. Germline V gene sequence: CDR1 GTSNPN, CDR2 SVGIG (reference sequence). The CDR3 reads CAWSTSGGGAGYTF. The CDR3 nucleotides are TGTGCCTGGAGTACATCCGGGGGTGGAGCTGGCTACACCTTC.

In its sample, this clonotype was seen once. Mismatch with germline at one junction end may stem from a read error. The chain is built from TRBV24-1 and TRBJ2-7; the D is unclear. The CDR3 is 14 amino acids. Germline CDR1 and CDR2: KGHDR and SFDVKD. In DNA form, the CDR3 reads TGTGCCACCAGTGCGTCGCTCCGGGCAGCCGAGCAGTACTTT. Translated: CATSASLRAAEQYF.

The V gene is TRBV29-1, the J gene TRBJ2-1; D uncertain. V dropped 1 base and J dropped 2 bases, with 6 bases sitting between them. The CDR3 consists of 13 residues. Germline V lookup: CDR1 SQVTM, CDR2 ANQGSEA. The CDR3 nucleotides are TGCAGCGTTGAAGGGGGAACCTACAATGAGCAGTTCTTC. This encodes CSVEGGTYNEQFF.

The V gene is TRBV2, the J gene TRBJ2-7; TRBD2 aligns across 11 bases. V was pared by 7 bases and J by 2 bases, with 4 bases of the junction left unmatched. Per germline, CDR1 SNHLY and CDR2 FYNNEI. The CDR3 runs 14 residues. The CDR3 DNA reads as TGTGCCAGCACCCTGACTAGCGGGACCTACGAGCAGTACTTC. Amino acid sequence: CASTLTSGTYEQYF.

Here the CDR3 DNA reads TGTGCCAGCAGCGTAGAGCTAGCGGCGCATGAGCAGTTCTTC. It codes for CASSVELAAHEQFF. The V gene is TRBV9, the J gene TRBJ2-1; 7 nucleotides match TRBD2. CDR1 SGDLS and CDR2 YYNGEE come from the germline V gene. V dropped 0 bases and J dropped 8; count of bases not matched to a gene: 5. The CDR3 runs to 14 residues.

The chain uses TRBV2 and TRBJ2-1, with 7 positions matching TRBD2. CDR3 length equals 13 residues. Germline CDR1 is SNHLY and CDR2 is FYNNEI. The trim removed 7 bases at V and 8 bases at J, leaving 8 bases unmatched. The CDR3 sequence is CASIDELADEQFF. For the CDR3, the DNA is TGTGCCAGCATCGATGAGCTAGCGGATGAGCAGTTCTTC.